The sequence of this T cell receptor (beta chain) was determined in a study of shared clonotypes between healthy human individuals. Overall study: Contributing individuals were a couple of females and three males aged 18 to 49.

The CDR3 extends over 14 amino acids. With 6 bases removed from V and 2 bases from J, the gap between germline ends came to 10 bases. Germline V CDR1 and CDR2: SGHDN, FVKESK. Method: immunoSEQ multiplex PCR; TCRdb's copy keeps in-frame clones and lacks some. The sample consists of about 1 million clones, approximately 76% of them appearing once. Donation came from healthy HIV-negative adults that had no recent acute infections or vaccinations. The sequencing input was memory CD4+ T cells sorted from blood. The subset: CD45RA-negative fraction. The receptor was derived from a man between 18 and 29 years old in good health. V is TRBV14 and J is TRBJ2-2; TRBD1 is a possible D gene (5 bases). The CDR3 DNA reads TGTGCCAGCAGACAGGAGATCAACACCGGGGAGCTGTTTTTT. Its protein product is CASRQEINTGELFF.